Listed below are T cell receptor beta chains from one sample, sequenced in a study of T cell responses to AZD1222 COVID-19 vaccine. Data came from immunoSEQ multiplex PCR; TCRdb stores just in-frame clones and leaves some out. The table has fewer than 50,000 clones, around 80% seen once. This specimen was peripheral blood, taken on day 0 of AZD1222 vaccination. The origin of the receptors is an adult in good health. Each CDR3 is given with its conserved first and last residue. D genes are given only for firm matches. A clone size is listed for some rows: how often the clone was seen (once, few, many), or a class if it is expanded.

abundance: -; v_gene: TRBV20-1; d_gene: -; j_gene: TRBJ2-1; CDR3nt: TGCAGTGCTAGTGGTTCGCAGATAAGCTCCTACAATGAGCAGTTCTTC; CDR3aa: CSASGSQISSYNEQFF
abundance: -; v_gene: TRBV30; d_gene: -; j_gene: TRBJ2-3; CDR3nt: TGTGCCTGGAATCCGGGCCCGGACCATACGCAGTATTTT; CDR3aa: CAWNPGPDHTQYF
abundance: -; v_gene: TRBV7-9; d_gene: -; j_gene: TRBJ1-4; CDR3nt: TGTGCCAGCAGCTTAGATTCCTTCGGTGAAAAACTGTTTTTT; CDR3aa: CASSLDSFGEKLFF
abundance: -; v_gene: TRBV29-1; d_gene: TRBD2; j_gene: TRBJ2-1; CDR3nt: TGCAGCGTTGAACCCCCGGGAGGTAGCGGTTACAATGAGCAGTTCTTC; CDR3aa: CSVEPPGGSGYNEQFF
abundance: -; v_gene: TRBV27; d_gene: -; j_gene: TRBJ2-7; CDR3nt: TGTGCCAGCAGTCCTTGGGGGGCCGCGACAGGATCCTACGAGCAGTACTTC; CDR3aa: CASSPWGAATGSYEQYF
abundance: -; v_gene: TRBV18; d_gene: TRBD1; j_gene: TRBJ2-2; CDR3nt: TGTGCCAGCTCACCTACACAGACAGGGAGCACCGGGGAGCTGTTTTTT; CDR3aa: CASSPTQTGSTGELFF
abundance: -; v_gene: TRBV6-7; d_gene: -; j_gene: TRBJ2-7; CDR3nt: TGTGCCAGCAGTCACTTCCCCTACGAGCAGTACTTC; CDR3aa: CASSHFPYEQYF
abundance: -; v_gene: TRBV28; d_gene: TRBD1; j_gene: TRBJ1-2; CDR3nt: TGTGCCAGCAGTTCGGGACAGGAGGCCTATGGCTACACCTTC; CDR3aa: CASSSGQEAYGYTF
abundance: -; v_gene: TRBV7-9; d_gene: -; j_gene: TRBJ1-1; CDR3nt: TGTGCCAGCAGCACAGTACCGGCCGGGGCTTTCTTT; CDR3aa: CASSTVPAGAFF
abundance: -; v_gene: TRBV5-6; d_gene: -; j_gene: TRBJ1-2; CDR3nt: TGTGCCAGCAGCTTCTCCCCGACAGAAAACTATGGCTACACCTTC; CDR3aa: CASSFSPTENYGYTF
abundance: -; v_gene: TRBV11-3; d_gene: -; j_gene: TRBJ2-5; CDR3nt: TGTGCCAGCAGCTTAGAGGGCTGGGGCAGGCAAGAGACCCAGTACTTC; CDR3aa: CASSLEGWGRQETQYF
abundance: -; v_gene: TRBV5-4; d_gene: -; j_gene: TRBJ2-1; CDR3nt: TGTGCCAGCAGCCTTCGACAGGCGATTTATGTTGAGCAGTTCTTC; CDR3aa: CASSLRQAIYVEQFF
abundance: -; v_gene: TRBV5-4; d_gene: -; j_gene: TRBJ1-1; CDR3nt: TGTGCCAGCAGCTTGCACCTCTCTAACACTGAAGCTTTCTTT; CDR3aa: CASSLHLSNTEAFF
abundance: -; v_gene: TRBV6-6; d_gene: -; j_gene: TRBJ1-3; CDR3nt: TGTGCCAGCAGTTCATCGCTGGGACCCATATATTTT; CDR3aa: CASSSSLGPIYF
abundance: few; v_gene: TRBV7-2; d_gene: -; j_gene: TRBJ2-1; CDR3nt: TGTGCCAGCAGCACTGGGGGGAACTCCTACAATGAGCAGTTCTTC; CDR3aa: CASSTGGNSYNEQFF
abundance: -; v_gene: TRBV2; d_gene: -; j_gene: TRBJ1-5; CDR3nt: TGTGCCAGCACGCCTGGACTTTGGAGCAATCAGCCCCAGCATTTT; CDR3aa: CASTPGLWSNQPQHF
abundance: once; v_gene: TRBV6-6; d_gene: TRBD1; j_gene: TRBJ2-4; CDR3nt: TGTGCCAGCAGTCCATGGACAGGTGGGGGCCCTCTAGCCAAAAACATTCAGTACTTC; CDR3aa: CASSPWTGGGPLAKNIQYF
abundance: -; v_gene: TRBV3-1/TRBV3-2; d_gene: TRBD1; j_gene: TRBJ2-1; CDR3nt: TGTGCCAGCAGCGCTATCGGGACAGGGGGTAATGAGCAGTTCTTC; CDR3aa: CASSAIGTGGNEQFF
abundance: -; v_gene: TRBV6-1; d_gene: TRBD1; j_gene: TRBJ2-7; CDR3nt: TGTGCCAGCAGTGAACGAGGGACAGGGGGGACCCACGAGCAGTACTTC; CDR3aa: CASSERGTGGTHEQYF
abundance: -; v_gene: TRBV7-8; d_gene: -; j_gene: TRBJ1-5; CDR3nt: TGTGCCAGCAGCCCCTTTGCTGGTAATCAGCCCCAGCATTTT; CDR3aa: CASSPFAGNQPQHF
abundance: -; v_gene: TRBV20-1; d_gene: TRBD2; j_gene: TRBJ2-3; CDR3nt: TGCAGTGCTAGTGAAGCGGGGGGTACTAGCACAGATACGCAGTATTTT; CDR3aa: CSASEAGGTSTDTQYF
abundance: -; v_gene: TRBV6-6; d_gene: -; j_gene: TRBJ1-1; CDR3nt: TGTGCCAGCAGTCTAGAAGGATCTAGCACTATGAACACTGAAGCTTTCTTT; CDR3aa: CASSLEGSSTMNTEAFF
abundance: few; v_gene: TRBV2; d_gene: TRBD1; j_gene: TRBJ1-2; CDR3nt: TGTGCCAGCAGTTCCGGACAGGGCGGCTATGGCTACACCTTC; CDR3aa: CASSSGQGGYGYTF
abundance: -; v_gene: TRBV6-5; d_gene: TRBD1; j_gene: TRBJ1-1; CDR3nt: TGTGCCAGCAGTTACACAGGGGAGGCTTTCTTT; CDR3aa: CASSYTGEAFF
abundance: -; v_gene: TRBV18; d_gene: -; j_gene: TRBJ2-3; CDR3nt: TGTGCCAGCTCACCTCCATCAGGTCAACAGGGGAGGGGCACAGATACGCAGTATTTT; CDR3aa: CASSPPSGQQGRGTDTQYF
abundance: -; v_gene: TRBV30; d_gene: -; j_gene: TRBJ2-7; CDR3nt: TGTGCCTGGAGAAGGGCCTACGAGCAGTACTTC; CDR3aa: CAWRRAYEQYF
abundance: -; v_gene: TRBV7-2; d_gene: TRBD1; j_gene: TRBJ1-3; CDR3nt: TGTGCCAGCAGCCCGCCCAGACAGGGGACTGGAAACACCATATATTTT; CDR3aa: CASSPPRQGTGNTIYF
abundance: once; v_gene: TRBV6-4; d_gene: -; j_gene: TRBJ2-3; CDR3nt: TGTGCCAGCCGGACGGCGGAGGATACGCAGTATTTT; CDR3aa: CASRTAEDTQYF
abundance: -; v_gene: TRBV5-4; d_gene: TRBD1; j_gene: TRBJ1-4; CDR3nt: TGTGCCAGCAGCCTAAACAGGGGGCCTGCAACTAATGAAAAACTGTTTTTT; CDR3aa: CASSLNRGPATNEKLFF
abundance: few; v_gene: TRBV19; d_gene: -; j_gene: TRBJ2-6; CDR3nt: TGTGCCAGTAGTCCCCTACCCCGGAGGCATTCTGGGGCCAACGTCCTGACTTTC; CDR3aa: CASSPLPRRHSGANVLTF
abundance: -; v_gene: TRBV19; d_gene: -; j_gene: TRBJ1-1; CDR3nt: TGTGCCAGTAGTACCTGGGGGGGCGTCACTGAAGCTTTCTTT; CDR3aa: CASSTWGGVTEAFF
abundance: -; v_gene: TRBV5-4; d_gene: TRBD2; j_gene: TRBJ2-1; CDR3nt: TGTGCCAGCAGCTTGTTCCGTAGCGGGGTCCCCAATGAGCAGTTCTTC; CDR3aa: CASSLFRSGVPNEQFF
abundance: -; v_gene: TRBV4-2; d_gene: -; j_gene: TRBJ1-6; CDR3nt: TGTGCCAGCAGCCAAGAAGTTGGGATTAATTCACCCCTCCACTTT; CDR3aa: CASSQEVGINSPLHF
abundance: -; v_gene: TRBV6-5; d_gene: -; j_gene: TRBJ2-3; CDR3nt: TGTGCCAGCAGCTCCCAACCGGAGGGGACAGATACGCAGTATTTT; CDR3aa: CASSSQPEGTDTQYF
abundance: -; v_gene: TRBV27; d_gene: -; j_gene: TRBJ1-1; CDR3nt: TGTGCCAGCTCCCTCCGACAGAACACTGAAGCTTTCTTT; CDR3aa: CASSLRQNTEAFF
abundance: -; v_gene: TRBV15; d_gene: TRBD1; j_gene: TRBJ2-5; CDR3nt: TGTGCCACCAGCAGAGATCGACAGGGGCTTTTTCTGGAGACCCAGTACTTC; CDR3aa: CATSRDRQGLFLETQYF
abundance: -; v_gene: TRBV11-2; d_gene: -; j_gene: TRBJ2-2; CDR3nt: TGTGCCAGCAGCTTACGCCAGACCGGGGAGCTGTTTTTT; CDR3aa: CASSLRQTGELFF
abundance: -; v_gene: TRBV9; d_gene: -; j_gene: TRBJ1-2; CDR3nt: TGTGCCAGCAGCGTAGAGATAGGGAGTGGCTACACCTTC; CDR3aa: CASSVEIGSGYTF
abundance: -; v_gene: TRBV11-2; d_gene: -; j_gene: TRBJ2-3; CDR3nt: TGTGCCAGCAGCTTATTGATCAGCACAGATACGCAGTATTTT; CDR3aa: CASSLLISTDTQYF
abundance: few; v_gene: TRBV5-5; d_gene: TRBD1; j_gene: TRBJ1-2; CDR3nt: TGTGCCAGCAGCGACTGGGACAGGGGGCTCTATGGCTACACCTTC; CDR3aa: CASSDWDRGLYGYTF
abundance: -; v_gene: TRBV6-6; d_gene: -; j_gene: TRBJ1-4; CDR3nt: TGTGCCAGCTCCCCGGCCGGGACACCTGAAAAACTGTTTTTT; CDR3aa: CASSPAGTPEKLFF
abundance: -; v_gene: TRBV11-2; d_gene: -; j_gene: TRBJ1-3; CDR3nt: TGTGCCAGCAGCTTAGATCTTGCGCAGGGAACTGGAAACACCATATATTTT; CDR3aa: CASSLDLAQGTGNTIYF
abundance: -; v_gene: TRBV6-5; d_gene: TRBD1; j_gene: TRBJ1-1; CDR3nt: TGTGCCAGCAAATCTCCGGGACAGGGAGCTGAAGCTTTCTTT; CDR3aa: CASKSPGQGAEAFF
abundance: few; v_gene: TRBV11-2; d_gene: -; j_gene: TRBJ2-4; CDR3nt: TGTGCCAGCAGCCGCACAGGATTAGCCAAAAACATTCAGTACTTC; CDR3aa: CASSRTGLAKNIQYF
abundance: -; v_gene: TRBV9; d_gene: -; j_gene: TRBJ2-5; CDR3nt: TGTGCCAGCAGCGTAGGAGGGTTGGAGACCCAGTACTTC; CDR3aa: CASSVGGLETQYF
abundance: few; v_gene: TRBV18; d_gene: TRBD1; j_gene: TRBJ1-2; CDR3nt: TGTGCCAGCTCAGCGGGACAGGGGACCTATGGCTACACCTTC; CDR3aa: CASSAGQGTYGYTF
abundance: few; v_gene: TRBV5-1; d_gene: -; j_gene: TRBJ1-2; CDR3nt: TGCGCCAGCAGCTTGGACATGAACTATGGCTACACCTTC; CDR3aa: CASSLDMNYGYTF
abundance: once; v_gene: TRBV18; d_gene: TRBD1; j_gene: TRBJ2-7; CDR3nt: TGTGCCAGCTCACGCGCGCGGACAGGGGGCAACGAGCAGTACTTC; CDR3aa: CASSRARTGGNEQYF
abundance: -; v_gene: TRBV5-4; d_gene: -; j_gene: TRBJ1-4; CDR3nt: TGTGCCAGCAGCGAGAACGAGGGGTTTGAAAAACTGTTTTTT; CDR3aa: CASSENEGFEKLFF
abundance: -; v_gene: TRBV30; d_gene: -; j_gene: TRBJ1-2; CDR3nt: TGTGCCTGGAGCGGGCAGGGTATTCGCTACACCTTC; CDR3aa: CAWSGQGIRYTF
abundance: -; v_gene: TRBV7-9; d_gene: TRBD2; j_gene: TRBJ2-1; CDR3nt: TGTGCCAGCAGCTTTATTAGCGGGGGGCGCTCCTACAATGAGCAGTTCTTC; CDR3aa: CASSFISGGRSYNEQFF
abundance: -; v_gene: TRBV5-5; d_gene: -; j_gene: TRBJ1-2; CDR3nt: TGTGCCAGCAGCTGGGAGTATAAACAAGCCTATGGCTACACCTTC; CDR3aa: CASSWEYKQAYGYTF
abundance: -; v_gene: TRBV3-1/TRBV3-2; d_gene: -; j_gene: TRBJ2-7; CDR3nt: TGTGCCAGCAGCCATGGATTAGGGGAAACCTACGAGCAGTACTTC; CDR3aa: CASSHGLGETYEQYF
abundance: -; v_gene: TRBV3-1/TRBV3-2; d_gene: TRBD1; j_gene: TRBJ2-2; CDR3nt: TGTGCCAGCAGCCAAGAGGTCGGACAGGGTTCCGGGGAGCTGTTTTTT; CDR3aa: CASSQEVGQGSGELFF
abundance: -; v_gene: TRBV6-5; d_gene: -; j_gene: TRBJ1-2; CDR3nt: TGTGCCAGCAGTACTATTGGGGGGGGCTACACCTTC; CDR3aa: CASSTIGGGYTF
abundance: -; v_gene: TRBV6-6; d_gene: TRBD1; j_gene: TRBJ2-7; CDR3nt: TGTGCCAGCAGCCTTGTAGGGCAGGGGGTTGATGAGCAGTACTTC; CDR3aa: CASSLVGQGVDEQYF
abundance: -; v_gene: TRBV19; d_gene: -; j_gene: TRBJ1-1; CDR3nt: TGTGCCAGTAGTATAGGGGGGCAAGAGGCTTTCTTT; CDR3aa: CASSIGGQEAFF
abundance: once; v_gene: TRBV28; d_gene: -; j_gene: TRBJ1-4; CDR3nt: TGTGCCAGCACCCAAGCGACGGGGGCTGGGGAAAAACTGTTTTTT; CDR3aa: CASTQATGAGEKLFF